The 20 T cell receptor beta chains below all came from one sample that was sequenced in a study of control samples from healthy donors and cancer patients. Some clones are missing from TCRdb's copy, which holds only in-frame ones; the method was immunoSEQ multiplex PCR. The sample has approximately 99,000 clones; approximately 80% are singletons. Source material: blood. The receptors shown here come from a man aged 18 to 29 in good health.

The rearrangement uses TRBV6-6 and TRBJ2-7; D uncertain. CDR3 length: 13 amino acids. Germline V lookup: CDR1 MNHNY, CDR2 SVGAGI (reference sequence). Trimming removed 5 bases from V and 7 bases from J, with 15 bases in between. CDR3 sequence: CASSRLQPPEQYF. The CDR3 DNA sequence: TGTGCCAGCAGTCGTCTACAGCCACCAGAGCAGTACTTC.

This sequence joins TRBV5-1 and TRBJ2-5; D gene uncertain. The germline V gene has CDR1 SGHRS and CDR2 YFSETQ. The CDR3 is 12 amino acids. V lost 4 bases, J lost 0 bases, and 4 bases lay in between. The CDR3 bases are TGCGCCAGCAGCCCCGACCAAGAGACCCAGTACTTC. Translating it yields CASSPDQETQYF.

The rearrangement joins TRBV29-1 to TRBJ2-1; TRBD1 might be the D (5 bases). Trimming cost V 6 bases and J 4 bases, with 10 bases left between them. Germline CDR1 SQVTM, CDR2 ANQGSEA. CDR3 length: 12 amino acids. The CDR3 spells CSVGPGYNEQFF. Written as DNA, the CDR3 is TGCAGCGTGGGGCCAGGGTACAATGAGCAGTTCTTC.

This clone showed up just a few times. The chain couples TRBV5-5 to TRBJ1-1; 8 bases line up with TRBD1. Trimming removed 5 bases from V and 7 bases from J; junction bases left unmatched: 10. The V gene's germline CDR1 is SGHKS and CDR2 YYEKEE (reference sequence). This CDR3 contains 14 residues. The CDR3 protein is CASRVRGLSGEAFF. CDR3 DNA sequence: TGTGCCAGCAGAGTCAGGGGGCTTTCGGGTGAAGCTTTCTTT.

The gene calls are TRBV6-5 and TRBJ2-7; TRBD2 might be the D (5 bases). This CDR3 contains 12 residues. V lost 6 bases to trimming and J lost 6 bases, with 12 bases between them. The germline gives CDR1 MNHEY, CDR2 SVGAGI. This CDR3 is CASRVFGGEQYF. The DNA of the CDR3 is TGTGCCAGCAGGGTGTTTGGAGGCGAGCAGTACTTC.

The chain carries TRBV7-8 and TRBJ2-5, with a possible D match to TRBD1 (6 bases). Trimming removed 5 bases at V and 2 bases at J, with 18 bases between. CDR3 length: 16 residues. Germline assignment: CDR1 SGHVS and CDR2 FQNEAQ. In DNA, the CDR3 is TGTGCCAGCAGCCCGTGGACAGTGAGGGGACAAGAGACCCAGTACTTC. Translated: CASSPWTVRGQETQYF.

The sample holds one count of this clone. The chain uses TRBV21-1 and TRBJ2-7; the table's D call, TRBD1, has no DNA check behind it. TRBV21-1 is shown as a pseudogene. The CDR3 runs to 16 residues. CDR3 in amino acids: CASIFYRRQVYYEQYV. In nucleotides, the CDR3 is TGTGCCAGCATCTTTTACCGTCGACAGGTCTACTACGAGCAGTACGTC.

The CDR3 bases are TGTGCCAGCAGTTACTCGACCCTTTCACCCCTCCACTTT. It codes for CASSYSTLSPLHF. The gene calls are TRBV6-5 and TRBJ1-6, with D unresolved. V was trimmed by 0 bases and J by 9 bases, leaving 6 bases between them. The CDR3 totals 13 residues. CDR1 and CDR2 from the germline V gene are MNHEY and SVGAGI.

The V call is TRBV27, the J call TRBJ1-2; a weak D match, TRBD1 (6 bases). The V gene's germline CDR1 is MNHEY and CDR2 SMNVEV (reference sequence). Trimming removed 0 bases at V and 8 bases at J, with 13 bases between. This CDR3 has 14 amino acids. CDR3 nucleotide sequence: TGTGCCAGCAGTTTATCTCCTTCAGGGGTAGGCTACACCTTC. Translating gives CASSLSPSGVGYTF.

The V call is TRBV5-1, the J call TRBJ2-1; TRBD2 matches 9 bases. V lost 4 bases to trimming and J lost 9 bases; unmatched junction nucleotides: 8. The germline V gene has CDR1 SGHRS and CDR2 YFSETQ. The length of the CDR3 is 14 residues. In DNA form, the CDR3 reads TGCGCCAGCAGCGGGGGCGGGGGGGCGACTGAGCAGTTCTTC. Its translation: CASSGGGGATEQFF.

The CDR3 nucleotides are TGTGCCAGCAGCGAACGGGGGGGCGCGAACACTGAAGCTTTCTTT. Translated: CASSERGGANTEAFF. The chain carries TRBV11-3 and TRBJ1-1, with D tentatively TRBD1 (6 bases). V lost 5 bases, J lost 1 base, and 14 bases lay in between. This CDR3 is built from 15 residues. CDR1 SGHNT and CDR2 YENEEA come from the germline V gene.

The chain employs TRBV15 and TRBJ1-5; 7 nucleotides match TRBD1. Germline assignment: CDR1 LNHNV and CDR2 YYDKDF (reference sequence). This CDR3 is 18 amino acids long. Trimming at V came to 1 base and at J to 0 bases, leaving 9 bases not matched to a gene. This CDR3 reads CATSRGGTADLSNQPQHF. The CDR3 nucleotides are TGTGCCACCAGCAGAGGGGGGACAGCCGACCTTAGCAATCAGCCCCAGCATTTT.

J is TRBJ2-3 and V is TRBV19; 11 nucleotides align to TRBD2. Trimming took 0 bases from V and 2 from J; bases not matched to a gene: 13. This CDR3 has 20 residues. The germline V gene has CDR1 LNHDA and CDR2 SQIVND (reference sequence). In DNA, the CDR3 is TGTGCCAGTAGTATAGACGAGCTTACCGGGACTAGCGGTCCCACAGATACGCAGTATTTT. Protein product: CASSIDELTGTSGPTDTQYF. The full variable domain, rest sourced from reference TRBV19 and TRBJ2-3, is DGGITQSPKYLFRKEGQNVTLSCEQNLNHDAMYWYRQDPGQGLRLIYYSQIVNDFQKGDIAEGYSVSREKKESFPLTVTSAQKNPTAFYLCASSIDELTGTSGPTDTQYFGPGTRLTVL.

V and J are TRBV4-3 and TRBJ2-7; 11 bases line up with TRBD2. CDR1 and CDR2 from the germline V gene are LGHNA and YSLEER. The CDR3 extends over 14 amino acids. V lost 4 bases, J lost 4 bases, and 3 bases stayed unmatched. The DNA of the CDR3 is TGCGCCAGCAGCCCCGGGACTAGCGGTTACGAGCAGTACTTC. It yields the protein CASSPGTSGYEQYF.

This sequence joins TRBV5-1 and TRBJ1-2; D remains ambiguous. CDR1 SGHRS and CDR2 YFSETQ come from the germline V gene. Trimming removed 0 bases from V and 8 bases from J, with 5 bases in between. The CDR3 runs 11 residues. The CDR3 sequence: CASSLGNGYTF. The CDR3 DNA follows: TGCGCCAGCAGCTTGGGTAACGGCTACACCTTC.

The CDR3 loop reads CASSQGTGQETQYF. CDR3 bases: TGCGCCAGCAGCCAAGGGACAGGGCAAGAGACCCAGTACTTC. This chain connects TRBV4-1 to TRBJ2-5; 8 nucleotides match TRBD1. V lost 1 base to trimming and J lost 2 bases; unmatched junction nucleotides: 0. CDR3 size: 14 residues. Germline V gene data show CDR1 as MGHRA and CDR2 as YSYEKL.

V usage is TRBV6-1 and J usage is TRBJ2-1; the D gene is possibly TRBD1 (6 bases). CDR1 MNHNS and CDR2 SASEGT come from the germline V gene. Trimming took off 6 bases at V and 3 bases at J, with 12 bases between the two ends. The CDR3 runs 14 residues. CDR3 in DNA: TGTGCCAGCAGACCCCGGGACAACTACAATGAGCAGTTCTTC. Translated: CASRPRDNYNEQFF.

The gene calls are TRBV15 and TRBJ1-4; 9 bases map to TRBD1. The CDR3 spans 16 residues. The germline V gene encodes CDR1 LNHNV and CDR2 YYDKDF (reference sequence). J lost 3 bases, V lost 5 bases, and 7 bases had no gene match. The CDR3 DNA is TGTGCCACCAGCCCGGGACAGGGACCTGCTAATGAAAAACTGTTTTTT. As protein: CATSPGQGPANEKLFF.

V gene TRBV27 combines with J gene TRBJ1-2; no clear D. The CDR3 is 12 amino acids. Germline-derived CDR1 and CDR2 are MNHEY and SMNVEV (reference sequence). The V and J ends lost 5 bases and 8 bases respectively, with 12 bases between them. Written as DNA, the CDR3 is TGTGCCAGCAGTCATGACCTCGAAGGCTACACCTTC. This translates into CASSHDLEGYTF.

This chain links TRBV7-9 with TRBJ1-5, with TRBD1 matching 9 bases. The CDR3 extends over 15 amino acids. J was trimmed by 4 bases and V by 3 bases; bases with no gene match: 4. CDR1 SEHNR and CDR2 FQNEAQ come from the germline V gene (reference sequence). CDR3 coding DNA: TGTGCCAGCAGCTTCGATGGGACAGGGAATCAGCCCCAGCATTTT. As protein: CASSFDGTGNQPQHF.